A single sample is the source of the 18 T cell receptor beta chains below, sequenced in a study of control samples from healthy donors and cancer patients. Clones were sequenced by immunoSEQ multiplex PCR, and TCRdb holds only the in-frame ones, with some missing. The table shows more than 140,000 clones, with roughly 94% occurring only once. Material: blood. The receptors here all came from a man in his forties in good health.

The chain recombines TRBV3-1 (or the pseudogene TRBV3-2) with TRBJ2-3; D may be TRBD2 (5 bases). Germline assignment: CDR1 LGHDT and CDR2 YNNKEL (reference sequence). Trimming took 4 bases from V and 4 from J, leaving 12 bases between them. CDR3 length: 14 residues. The CDR3 DNA is TGTGCCAGCAGCCCAGGTCGAGGGTCAGATACGCAGTATTTT. This gives the protein CASSPGRGSDTQYF.

The chain is built from TRBV10-1 and TRBJ2-3; D possibly corresponds to TRBD2 (5 bases). Germline V gene sequence: CDR1 WNHNN, CDR2 SYGVQD (reference sequence). Deletions cut 6 bases from V and 5 bases from J, with 18 bases between. The CDR3 loop spans 15 amino acids. The CDR3 DNA reads TGCGCCAGCAGGAGGGTAGACACGGTGATAGATACGCAGTATTTT. Residues: CASRRVDTVIDTQYF.

The V gene is TRBV6-2 or TRBV6-3, the J gene TRBJ2-7, with TRBD1 matching 8 bases. CDR1 MNHEY and CDR2 SVGEGT come from the germline V gene. The V and J ends lost 4 bases and 2 bases, in that order; junction bases with no gene match: 10. CDR3 length equals 16 residues. The CDR3 region has the DNA TGTGCCAGCAGTTTAGAGGTGGGGACAGGAGCCTACGAGCAGTACTTC. Translating gives CASSLEVGTGAYEQYF.

The chain recombines TRBV7-8 with TRBJ1-5; D is ambiguous. Trimming stripped 1 base from V and 3 bases from J, with 10 bases between. The V gene's germline CDR1 is SGHVS and CDR2 FQNEAQ. The CDR3 runs to 15 residues. DNA of the CDR3: TGTGCCAGCAGCTTAGAGGCAGCCTTCAATCAGCCCCAGCATTTT. Translation gives CASSLEAAFNQPQHF.

The V and J genes are TRBV7-2 and TRBJ1-1, with no clear D. V dropped 4 bases and J dropped 4 bases, with 16 bases sitting between them. This CDR3 is 15 amino acids long. Germline-derived CDR1 and CDR2 are SGHTA and FQGNSA. The CDR3 bases are TGTACCAGCAGCTCCGATGGGGTTGGCACCACTGAAGCTTTCTTT. Encoded protein: CTSSSDGVGTTEAFF.

This chain connects TRBV5-6 to TRBJ2-5; D remains ambiguous. With 1 base removed from V and 2 bases from J, the gap between germline ends came to 6 bases. The CDR3 runs 13 residues. Germline V gene sequence: CDR1 SGHDT, CDR2 YYEEEE. The CDR3 protein is CASSLIVQETQYF. Written as DNA, the CDR3 is TGTGCCAGCAGCTTGATAGTACAAGAGACCCAGTACTTC.

V and J are TRBV21-1 and TRBJ1-5. TRBV21-1 is a listed pseudogene. This CDR3 has 13 amino acids. Written as DNA, the CDR3 is TGTGCCAACCCGGGGGAGGGTAATCAGCCCCAGCATTTT. Translation gives CANPGEGNQPQHF.

This sequence joins TRBV15 and TRBJ2-6, with D possibly being TRBD1 (5 bases). V was shortened by 2 bases and J by 0 bases, with 14 bases between the two germline ends. From germline, CDR1 is LNHNV and CDR2 YYDKDF (reference sequence). There are 18 residues in the CDR3. CDR3 residues: CATSRLVFQGSGANVLTF. Written as DNA, the CDR3 is TGTGCCACCAGCAGATTGGTCTTTCAGGGCTCTGGGGCCAACGTCCTGACTTTC.

The chain combines TRBV4-1 with TRBJ1-3; 7 positions match TRBD1. From germline, CDR1 is MGHRA and CDR2 YSYEKL. Trimming at V came to 1 base and at J to 5 bases, leaving 11 bases not matched to a gene. The CDR3 totals 17 residues. The CDR3 reads CASSQGGDRAMRNTIYF. In DNA, the CDR3 is TGCGCCAGCAGCCAAGGAGGTGACAGGGCTATGAGAAACACCATATATTTT.

The genes are TRBV11-1 and TRBJ2-7; D is undetermined. The CDR3 spans 15 residues. The V end lost 2 bases, the J end lost 6 bases, and 17 bases lay between the germline ends. In germline, CDR1 is SGHAT, CDR2 FQDESV (reference sequence). This chain's CDR3 is CASSLYSVPAVEQYF. CDR3 nucleotides: TGTGCCAGCAGCTTATACTCAGTCCCGGCTGTCGAGCAGTACTTC.

CDR3 bases: TGTGCCAGCAGCCAAGAACACGGGACGAACACCGGGGAGCTGTTTTTT. It encodes CASSQEHGTNTGELFF. V and J are TRBV3-1 (or the pseudogene TRBV3-2) and TRBJ2-2; D may be TRBD2 (5 bases). CDR1 is LGHDT and CDR2 is YNNKEL in the germline V gene (reference sequence). Trimming pared 0 bases from V and 0 bases from J, leaving 8 bases between. The CDR3 sequence is 16 residues long.

The CDR3 is CASRANLGGLETQYF. DNA of the CDR3: TGTGCCAGCAGGGCCAACCTCGGGGGTCTGGAGACCCAGTACTTC. The genes are TRBV6-5 and TRBJ2-5; TRBD2 is a possible D gene (6 bases). From germline, CDR1 is MNHEY and CDR2 SVGAGI. The CDR3 is 15 residues long. V lost 6 bases and J 5 bases, leaving 19 bases between the germline ends.

The chain has TRBV6-5 and TRBJ2-2; D possibly corresponds to TRBD2 (6 bases). Germline V CDR1 and CDR2: MNHEY, SVGAGI. The CDR3 consists of 13 residues. Trimming removed 9 bases from V and 5 bases from J, with 13 bases in between. The CDR3 DNA follows: TGTGCCAGTGGAGGGCATCAGACCGGGGAGCTGTTTTTT. Translated: CASGGHQTGELFF.

J is TRBJ1-2 and V is TRBV24-1; tentative D call: TRBD1 (6 bases). Looked up from germline, CDR1 is KGHDR and CDR2 is SFDVKD. The CDR3 spans 13 residues. The V end was cut by 4 bases, the J end by 7 bases, with 12 bases between. The CDR3, as DNA: TGTGCCACCAGTGAATCAGACAGGTTTGGCTACACCTTC. Amino acid sequence: CATSESDRFGYTF.

The chain uses TRBV9 and TRBJ2-2; TRBD1 matches 8 bases. Per the germline V gene, CDR1 is SGDLS and CDR2 is YYNGEE. The CDR3 is 16 residues long. Unmatched junction bases numbered 10, after V lost 4 bases and J lost 5 bases. CDR3 DNA sequence: TGTGCCAGCAGCTCCCAGACAGGGGAAGTTACCGGGGAGCTGTTTTTT. Translating gives CASSSQTGEVTGELFF. The variable domain in full, completed from reference TRBV9 and TRBJ2-2, reads DSGVTQTPKHLITATGQRVTLRCSPRSGDLSVYWYQQSLDQGLQFLIQYYNGEERAKGNILERFSAQQFPDLHSELNLSSLELGDSALYFCASSSQTGEVTGELFFGEGSRLTVL.

The CDR3 loop is CASSFVNSPLHF. For the CDR3, the DNA is TGTGCCAGCAGCTTTGTTAATTCACCCCTCCACTTT. The chain couples TRBV11-2 to TRBJ1-6, with D unresolved. CDR3 length: 12 residues. Trimming took 3 bases from V and 6 from J, leaving 3 bases between them. Germline CDR1 reads SGHAT; CDR2 reads FQNNGV. Filled out from reference TRBV11-2 and TRBJ1-6, the complete variable domain reads EAGVAQSPRYKIIEKRQSVAFWCNPISGHATLYWYQQILGQGPKLLIQFQNNGVVDDSQLPKDRFSAERLKGVDSTLKIQPAKLEDSAVYLCASSFVNSPLHFGNGTRLTVT.

The chain links TRBV5-1 to TRBJ2-3, with D hard to call. The CDR3 is 15 residues long. V was shortened by 0 bases and J by 5 bases, with 13 bases between the two germline ends. CDR1 is SGHRS, CDR2 YFSETQ, per germline. CDR3 sequence (DNA): TGCGCCAGCAGCTTGGACGTTACGTTGAGAGATACGCAGTATTTT. Translation: CASSLDVTLRDTQYF.

The V call is TRBV27, the J call TRBJ1-6, with D uncertain. V was shortened by 8 bases and J by 7 bases, with 6 bases between the two germline ends. Germline V CDR1 and CDR2: MNHEY, SMNVEV (reference sequence). The CDR3 is 11 amino acids. For the CDR3, the DNA is TGTGCCAGCCGGTCAAATTCACCCCTCCACTTT. It is translated as CASRSNSPLHF.